Given below is one T cell receptor beta chain in context. Sequencing used immunoSEQ multiplex PCR; TCRdb keeps in-frame clones, though not all of them. The data contain about 680,000 clones, just over 90% of them singletons. Germline V gene data show CDR1 as GTSNPN and CDR2 as SVGIG (reference sequence). Trimming stripped 6 bases from V and 6 bases from J, with 12 bases between. CDR3 length equals 12 residues. The data derive from a study of shared clonotypes between healthy human individuals. CD8 cells classed as naive were CD45RO-negative and positively selected for CCR7, excluding terminally differentiated effector memory CD45RA+ cells.

The V call is TRBV30, the J call TRBJ1-3, with D unclear. Sequencing was carried out using naive CD8+ T cells sorted from blood. This clonotype originated in a man aged 25-45 years in good health. The CDR3 nucleotides are TGTGCCTGCAGACCTCTGGAAAACACCATATATTTT. Encoded protein: CACRPLENTIYF.